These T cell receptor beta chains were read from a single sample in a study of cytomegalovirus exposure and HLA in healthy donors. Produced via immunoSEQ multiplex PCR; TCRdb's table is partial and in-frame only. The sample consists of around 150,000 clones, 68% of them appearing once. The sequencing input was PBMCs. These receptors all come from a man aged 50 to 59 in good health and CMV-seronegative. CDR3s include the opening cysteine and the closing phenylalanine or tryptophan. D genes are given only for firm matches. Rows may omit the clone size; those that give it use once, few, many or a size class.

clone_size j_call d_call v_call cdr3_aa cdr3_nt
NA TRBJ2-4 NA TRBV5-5 CASSPIGGEGKNIQYF TGTGCCAGCAGCCCTATCGGGGGAGAGGGGAAAAACATTCAGTACTTC
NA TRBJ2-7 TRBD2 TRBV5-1 CASSRQRGVYEQYF TGCGCCAGCAGTCGTCAGCGGGGTGTTTACGAGCAGTACTTC
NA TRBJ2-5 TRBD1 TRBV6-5 CASTRQGSETQYF TGTGCCAGCACCAGACAGGGGTCGGAGACCCAGTACTTC
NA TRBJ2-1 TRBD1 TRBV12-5 CASGLVTTGGKYNEQFF TGTGCTAGTGGTTTGGTAACCACAGGGGGAAAATACAATGAGCAGTTCTTC
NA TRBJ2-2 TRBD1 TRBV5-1 CASSLVGQGLNTGELFF TGCGCCAGCAGCTTGGTGGGACAGGGGTTGAACACCGGGGAGCTGTTTTTT
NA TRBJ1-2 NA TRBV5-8 CASSSAGEVSYGYTF TGTGCCAGCAGCTCGGCGGGGGAGGTTAGCTATGGCTACACCTTC
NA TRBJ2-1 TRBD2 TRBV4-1 CASSHNKRGEQFF TGCGCCAGCAGCCACAACAAGCGGGGGGAGCAGTTCTTC
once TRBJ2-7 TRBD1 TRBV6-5 CASSTYRGNEQYF TGTGCCAGCAGTACCTACAGGGGAAACGAGCAGTACTTC
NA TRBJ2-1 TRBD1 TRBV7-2 CASSLGQSYNEQFF TGTGCCAGCAGCTTGGGACAGAGCTACAATGAGCAGTTCTTC
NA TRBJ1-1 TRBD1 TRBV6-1 CASSEPDRDTEAFF TGTGCCAGCAGTGAACCCGACAGGGACACTGAAGCTTTCTTT
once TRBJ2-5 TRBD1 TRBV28 CASSRSRGRETQYF TGTGCCAGCAGTAGATCTAGGGGGCGAGAGACCCAGTACTTC
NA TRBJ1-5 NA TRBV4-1 CASSQNRGDSNQPQHF TGCGCCAGCAGCCAAAATCGGGGAGATAGCAATCAGCCCCAGCATTTT
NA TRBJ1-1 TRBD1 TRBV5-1 CASSSRTGNTEAFF TGCGCCAGCAGCTCCCGGACAGGGAACACTGAAGCTTTCTTT
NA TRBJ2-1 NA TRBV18 CASSPPDSFYNEQFF TGTGCCAGCTCACCACCCGACAGCTTCTACAATGAGCAGTTCTTC
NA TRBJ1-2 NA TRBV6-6 CASSSDRSRANYGYTF TGTGCCAGCAGTTCCGACAGGTCGAGAGCTAACTATGGCTACACCTTC
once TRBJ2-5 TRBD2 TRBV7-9 CASSLPGGSQETQYF TGTGCCAGCAGCTTGCCGGGGGGTTCCCAAGAGACCCAGTACTTC
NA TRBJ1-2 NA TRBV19 CASTQTSKNYGYTF TGTGCCAGTACCCAGACAAGTAAAAACTATGGCTACACCTTC
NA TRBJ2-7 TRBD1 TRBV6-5 CASSTDRGREQYF TGTGCCAGCAGCACCGACAGGGGGCGCGAGCAGTACTTC
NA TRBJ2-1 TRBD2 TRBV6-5 CASSYLTSGGQFF TGTGCCAGCAGTTATCTAACTAGCGGGGGGCAGTTCTTC
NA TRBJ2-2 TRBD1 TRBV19 CASKPGQGTNTGELFF TGTGCCAGTAAACCGGGACAGGGGACGAACACCGGGGAGCTGTTTTTT
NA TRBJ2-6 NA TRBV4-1 CASSHTDSLSGANVLTF TGCGCCAGCAGCCATACCGACAGCTTATCTGGGGCCAACGTCCTGACTTTC
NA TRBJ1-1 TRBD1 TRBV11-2 CASKNQTGGRCEAFF TGTGCCAGCAAAAACCAGACAGGGGGCAGGTGTGAAGCTTTCTTT
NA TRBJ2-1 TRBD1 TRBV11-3 CASSLGTGGFYNEQFF TGTGCCAGCAGCTTAGGAACAGGGGGTTTCTACAATGAGCAGTTCTTC
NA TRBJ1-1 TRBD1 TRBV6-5 CASSSGQAMNTEAFF TGTGCCAGCAGTTCCGGACAGGCCATGAACACTGAAGCTTTCTTT
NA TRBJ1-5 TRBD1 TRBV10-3 CAISDWDRENQPQHF TGTGCCATCAGTGATTGGGACAGGGAGAATCAGCCCCAGCATTTT
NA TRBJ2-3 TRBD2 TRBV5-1 CASSPPGLAGGRADTQYF TGCGCCAGCAGTCCCCCGGGACTAGCGGGGGGGCGGGCAGATACGCAGTATTTT
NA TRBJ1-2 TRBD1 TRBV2 CASSLGQPTVYGYTF TGTGCCAGCAGTTTGGGACAGCCTACAGTCTATGGCTACACCTTC
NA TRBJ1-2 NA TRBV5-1 CASSLFGERMGYTF TGCGCCAGCAGCTTGTTCGGGGAACGTATGGGCTACACCTTC
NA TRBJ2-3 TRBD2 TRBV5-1 CASSLATTGTSGTDTQYF TGCGCCAGCAGCTTGGCAACAACCGGGACTAGCGGCACAGATACGCAGTATTTT
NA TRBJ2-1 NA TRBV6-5 CASSSDRGAYNEQFF TGTGCCAGCAGTTCCGACCGGGGTGCCTACAATGAGCAGTTCTTC
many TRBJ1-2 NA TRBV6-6 CASKHDPPYGYTF TGTGCCAGCAAACACGATCCTCCCTATGGCTACACCTTC